This T cell receptor (beta chain) was identified in a study of graft-versus-host responses after intestinal transplantation. Whole-study context: Those transplanted obtained multivisceral, liver-intestinal, or isolated intestinal grafts.

Concerning this clone itself: Its cognate antigen is unknown.

Germline CDR1 and CDR2: MDHEN and SYDVKM. This CDR3 spans 16 amino acids. Trimming took 4 bases from V and 3 from J; bases not matched to a gene: 9. Study-wide results and limits: High graft-versus-host to host-versus-graft clonal ratios were found in allografts of patients who had graft-donor T cell macrochimerism.

Using immunoSEQ multiplex PCR, the repertoire was profiled, and TCRdb retains in-frame clones only, with some absent. The data contain about 120,000 clones, approximately 95% of them singletons. The receptor was derived from a human donor who received an intestinal transplant. The source was unstimulated CD4+ T cells sorted from spleen or lymph node cells, collected before intestinal transplant. V is TRBV28 and J is TRBJ2-7, with 10 bases lining up with TRBD2. CDR3 in amino acids: CASSSPTSGTNYEQYF. In DNA form, the CDR3 reads TGTGCCAGCAGTTCTCCCACTAGCGGGACGAACTACGAGCAGTACTTC.